This T cell receptor (beta chain) was documented in a study of cytomegalovirus exposure and HLA in healthy donors. The PCR had 60 Vbeta and 13 Jbeta primers. The table came from immunoSEQ multiplex PCR; TCRdb's copy has only in-frame clones and leaves some out. Found here are approximately 240,000 clones, approximately 80% of them singletons; the top ten hold 0.58%. J gave up 1 base and V 2 bases, and 4 bases lay outside the gene matches. The CDR3 covers 15 residues. Germline assignment: CDR1 SEHNR and CDR2 FQNEAQ (reference sequence). Concerning this clone: Its matching antigen is unknown.

Study-wide results and caveats: The study labeled fewer than 200 TCR beta chains cytomegalovirus-associated.

The sequence was obtained from a woman between 40 and 55 years old in good health and CMV-seronegative. Sequenced sample: PBMCs. The chain carries TRBV7-9 and TRBJ2-7, with 8 bases fitting TRBD1. CDR3 DNA: TGTGCCAGCAGCTTAAGTACAGGGGGATCCTACGAGCAGTACTTC. This codes for CASSLSTGGSYEQYF.